The entry below describes one T cell receptor (beta chain). The antigen is undetermined. The repertoire was sequenced with immunoSEQ multiplex PCR; TCRdb's copy has only in-frame clones and lacks some. Of around 990,000 clones listed, approximately 77% are singletons. The data are from a study of shared clonotypes between healthy human individuals. The ends lost 6 bases at V and 3 bases at J; junction bases unmatched: 6. In germline, CDR1 is MDHEN, CDR2 SYDVKM. The CDR3 has 14 residues. Study-level points and caveats: Owing to a small donor count, the genetic and exposure-history diversity represented was limited. The study sampled only blood, and tissue repertoires likely differ.

The J gene is TRBJ2-3, the V gene TRBV28; 7 bases agree with TRBD2. Specimen: memory CD4+ T cells from PBMCs. Specified subset: CD45RA-negative fraction. The receptor was derived from a man between 18 and 29 years old in good health. Some clones in this sample may be carry-over from other donors' samples. The CDR3 loop is CASSSLAVTDTQYF. The CDR3 coding sequence is TGTGCCAGCAGCTCGCTAGCGGTAACAGATACGCAGTATTTT. The full variable domain, rest sourced from reference TRBV28 and TRBJ2-3, is DVKVTQSSRYLVKRTGEKVFLECVQDMDHENMFWYRQDPGLGLRLIYFSYDVKMKEKGDIPEGYSVSREKKERFSLILESASTNQTSMYLCASSSLAVTDTQYFGPGTRLTVL.